The T cell receptor beta chain under discussion was sequenced for a study of T cell responses to AZD1222 COVID-19 vaccine. The wider study: It was second doses at about 4 or about 12 weeks that were pooled. Study-wide results and caveats: White British ancestry dominated among donors, who included more females, and clonal diversity was possibly underestimated. Following two doses of AZD1222, Spike-specific TCR breadth and depth rose. Every sample of the repertoires postdated the peak T cell response.

Method: immunoSEQ multiplex PCR; TCRdb's copy keeps in-frame clones and lacks some. This sample carries about 170,000 clones, approximately 93% of them seen once, and the ten largest clones take roughly 3.9%. Germline CDR1 and CDR2: SQVTM and ANQGSEA. The CDR3 loop spans 13 amino acids. Between the trimmed V and J ends, which lost 5 bases and 1 base, there was a span of 11 bases. A note on this clone: Its antigen is not identified.

Sequences were derived from peripheral blood, sampled on day 0 of AZD1222 vaccination. This TCR derives from an adult in good health. The chain recombines TRBV29-1 with TRBJ1-1, with no clear D. The DNA for the CDR3 is TGCAGCGTTCGGGAGAGATCGAACACTGAAGCTTTCTTT. Encoded protein: CSVRERSNTEAFF.